Here is one TCR beta chain with its context. Its target is unknown. This sample was included in a study of PD-L1 blockade in urothelial cancer. As for the study in general: Males with bladder-origin urothelial cancer made up about 90% of the roughly 29 patients. Blood-derived samples held a median approximately 140,000 T cells. Study-wide findings and caveats: Durable benefit was linked to greater 3-week expansion of tumor-associated blood clones.

TCRdb keeps only in-frame clones here, not all; method: immunoSEQ multiplex PCR. The sample contains 72,000 or so clones, 88% of which appear only once. Time point given: peripheral blood 6 weeks after treatment start. Metastatic or locally advanced urothelial carcinoma was present in the patients. V was trimmed by 4 bases and J by 1 base, leaving 7 bases between them. The CDR3 sequence is 13 residues long. The germline CDR1 and CDR2 sequences are SEHNR and FQNEAQ (reference sequence). The chain uses TRBV7-9 and TRBJ1-1; a possible D gene is TRBD1 (5 bases). The receptor comes from a man in his sixties with urothelial cancer. The sample in question was PBMCs, obtained around atezolizumab (anti-PD-L1) treatment. CDR3 nucleotides: TGTGCCAGCAGCTCCCAGGGGAACACTGAAGCTTTCTTT. Residues: CASSSQGNTEAFF.